Here is one TCR beta chain with its context. Its matching antigen is unknown. The data were obtained in a study of T cell repertoires and HLA-DP antigens. Study-wide background: Transduced HeLa cells presented HLA-DP to CD4+ T cells.

Study-wide points: Average cumulative frequency of previously undetected clones was 36.3% against one allele and around 53% against the other. Sorted CD137+ cells had clonality around 0.39 against both alloantigens, versus around 0.037 pre-culture.

Looked up from germline, CDR1 is LNHDA and CDR2 is SQIVND (reference sequence). The CDR3 totals 15 residues. The ends lost 7 bases at V and 4 bases at J; junction bases unmatched: 9. The PCR primers covered 54 TRBV and 13 TRBJ segments. Repertoires were generated with immunoSEQ multiplex PCR, while TCRdb's copy carries only in-frame clones and drops some. The sample lists over 60,000 clones; about 82% were seen once. This receptor was identified in a man between 60 and 75 years old in good health and CMV-seronegative. Specimen: CD4+ T cells from PBMCs. V gene TRBV19 combines with J gene TRBJ2-1, with TRBD1 identical over 8 bases. The CDR3 sequence is CASTLAGTGYNEQFF. The CDR3 DNA reads TGTGCCAGTACTCTTGCAGGGACAGGTTACAATGAGCAGTTCTTC.